This T cell receptor (beta chain) originates from a study of preoperative IRX-2 immunotherapy in early breast cancer. This table comes from immunoSEQ multiplex PCR, and its TCRdb copy is limited to in-frame clones, with some not included. The table records 30,000 to 45,000 clones, around four fifths of them present only once. As to treatment: preoperative locoregional IRX-2 cytokine immunotherapy. Preoperative locoregional IRX-2 cytokine immunotherapy was tested in the phase Ib source study. The CDR3 extends over 14 amino acids. V was clipped by 6 bases and J by 4 bases; unmatched bases: 5. The germline gives CDR1 MNHGY, CDR2 SAAAGT.

V is TRBV6-8 and J is TRBJ1-4, with 7 nucleotides matching TRBD1. Sequences were derived from lymph node tissue, sampled after IRX-2 immunotherapy. The receptor was derived from a human donor with breast cancer. CDR3 in DNA: TGTGCCAGCAGCCGGGACAGCGTTAATGAAAAACTGTTTTTT. This codes for CASSRDSVNEKLFF.